Shown below are 22 T cell receptor beta chains from a single sample sequenced in a study of human T cells and chemical hapten exposure (dated by TCRdb to about 2021). The sample's time point label is to be understood as: healthy volunteer bleed at 2 weeks. Total RNA was extracted from unfractionated whole blood collected in Tempus Blood RNA tubes. Library preparation employed RACE. Sequencing was performed on a NextSeq 500. TCRdb reran the public reads through fastp at Q25 and MiXCR, keeping productive beta chains. Each record represents a unique CDR3 protein, reported with the most common genes and DNA among its rows. The sample includes approximately 90,000 distinct CDR3 sequences, with about 8.6% observed a single time. The biggest ten clones account for 2.9% of the sample. The sequenced sample was whole blood. The receptors were sampled from a female donor in good health. Some clones in this sample may be carry-over from other donors' samples.

This clonotype was found a few times. The V call is TRBV20-1, the J call TRBJ2-3; either TRBD1 or TRBD2 may fit D (5 bases each). The CDR3 is 13 amino acids. The germline V gene has CDR1 DFQATT and CDR2 SNEGSKA (reference sequence). V shed 3 bases and J shed 2 bases, with 9 bases lying between them. CDR3 bases: TGCAGTGCTAGCGGGGCAAACACAGATACGCAGTATTTT. Its protein product is CSASGANTDTQYF.

CDR3 amino acids: CASRPPSSGNTIYF. CDR3 nucleotide sequence: TGTGCCAGTAGGCCCCCGAGCTCTGGAAACACCATATATTTT. The chain carries TRBV19 and TRBJ1-3; D uncertain. This CDR3 contains 14 residues. Germline lookup yields CDR1 LNHDA and CDR2 SQIVND (reference sequence). Deletions cut 6 bases from V and 0 bases from J, with 9 bases between.

This clonotype showed up just a few times. This sequence joins TRBV12-3 or TRBV12-4 and TRBJ1-5, with TRBD1 matching over 7 bases. With V trimmed by 7 bases and J by 4 bases, 10 bases remained unmatched. This CDR3 has 15 residues. CDR3 bases: TGTGCCAGCACCGCCGGGGACAGCAATAATCAGCCCCAGCATTTT. Its translation: CASTAGDSNNQPQHF.

This chain uses TRBV7-3 with TRBJ2-5; D uncertain. Between the trimmed V and J ends, which lost 2 bases and 5 bases, there was a span of 9 bases. There are 13 residues in the CDR3. Germline V gene sequence: CDR1 SGHTA, CDR2 FQGTGA. The CDR3 nucleotides read TGTGCCAGCAGCTTAGCTCCCGGGGAGACCCAGTACTTC. Translated, it gives CASSLAPGETQYF.

This clonotype was detected many times. This chain links TRBV5-1 with TRBJ1-4; D gene unclear. The germline V and J ends were trimmed by 0 bases and 3 bases, with 9 bases remaining between them. Germline assignment: CDR1 SGHRS and CDR2 YFSETQ. The CDR3 has 15 residues. The CDR3 loop is CASSLVPKANEKLFF. CDR3 bases: TGCGCCAGCAGCTTGGTTCCGAAGGCTAATGAAAAACTGTTTTTT.

The chain employs TRBV5-8 and TRBJ1-3; D possibly corresponds to TRBD1 (6 bases). CDR1 SGHTS and CDR2 YDEGEE come from the germline V gene. This CDR3 is built from 14 residues. V lost 2 bases and J lost 4, with 10 bases in between. The CDR3 coding sequence is TGTGCCAGCAGCTTACAGGGAGTAGGAAACACCATATATTTT. This sequence encodes CASSLQGVGNTIYF.

This clonotype was seen only a few times. The V and J genes are TRBV6-2 or TRBV6-3 and TRBJ2-7, with D possibly matching TRBD2 (5 bases). The CDR3 is 12 residues long. Trimming removed 2 bases at V and 6 bases at J, with 8 bases between. From germline, CDR1 is MNHEY and CDR2 SVGEGT. In DNA form, the CDR3 reads TGTGCCAGCAGTTACGCGGGCGGCGAGCAGTACTTC. Translated: CASSYAGGEQYF.

The chain links TRBV9 to TRBJ1-1, with 7 bases lining up with TRBD1. The V gene's germline CDR1 is SGDLS and CDR2 YYNGEE. Unmatched junction bases numbered 6, after V lost 3 bases and J lost 1 base. The CDR3 length is 15 residues. CDR3 residues: CASSGGTVRNTEAFF. CDR3 bases: TGTGCCAGCAGCGGGGGGACAGTTCGGAACACTGAAGCTTTCTTT.

This sequence joins TRBV7-2 and TRBJ2-1; D call uncertain. The CDR3 covers 15 residues. Germline CDR1 is SGHTA and CDR2 is FQGNSA. V gave up 0 bases and J gave up 4 bases, with 10 bases separating them. Here the CDR3 DNA reads TGTGCCAGCAGCTTAGCGAGGACGGAGTACAATGAGCAGTTCTTC. As protein: CASSLARTEYNEQFF.

Ten or more counts support this clonotype. The V call is TRBV5-1, the J call TRBJ2-2; no definite D call. V gave up 4 bases and J gave up 4 bases, with 5 bases separating them. This CDR3 has 12 residues. Germline CDR1 and CDR2: SGHRS and YFSETQ. CDR3 in amino acids: CASSLSTGELFF. The CDR3 DNA follows: TGCGCCAGCAGCCTATCCACCGGGGAGCTGTTTTTT.

This clonotype has at least ten counts. This sequence joins TRBV11-2 and TRBJ2-3; no definite D call. V lost 1 base and J lost 8, with 10 bases in between. CDR3 length equals 13 residues. Germline CDR1 reads SGHAT; CDR2 reads FQNNGV. The CDR3 reads CASSLVLLGTQYF. The CDR3, as DNA: TGTGCCAGCAGCTTAGTGCTGCTCGGTACGCAGTATTTT.

This CDR3 is CSASAVPSSYEQYF. The CDR3 coding sequence is TGCAGTGCTAGCGCCGTGCCTAGCTCCTACGAGCAGTACTTC. V and J are TRBV20-1 and TRBJ2-7; D is unresolved. This CDR3 is 14 amino acids long. Germline-derived CDR1 and CDR2 are DFQATT and SNEGSKA (reference sequence). Deletions cut 3 bases from V and 0 bases from J, with 12 bases between.

This clonotype was observed a handful of times. The chain employs TRBV6-1 and TRBJ1-1, with D perhaps matching TRBD1 (5 bases). This CDR3 contains 13 residues. CDR1 is MNHNS, CDR2 SASEGT, per germline. Trimming stripped 10 bases from V and 10 bases from J, with 22 bases between. CDR3 coding DNA: TGTGCCACCCAGAGGGAGGGGTCAGGGACAGCTTTCTTT. Protein sequence: CATQREGSGTAFF.

This rearrangement joins TRBV9 to TRBJ1-2; D gene unclear. This CDR3 spans 17 amino acids. V was clipped by 1 base and J by 4 bases, with 20 bases between them. Germline V gives CDR1 SGDLS, CDR2 YYNGEE. CDR3 sequence: CASSVLDRGTSAYGYTF. The CDR3 DNA sequence: TGTGCCAGCAGCGTACTAGACCGGGGTACCTCTGCCTATGGCTACACCTTC.

This clonotype was observed a few times. This rearrangement joins TRBV28 to TRBJ2-2; TRBD1 is a possible D gene (5 bases). This CDR3 is built from 15 residues. From germline, CDR1 is MDHEN and CDR2 SYDVKM. Trimming stripped 7 bases from V and 3 bases from J, with 15 bases between. The DNA for the CDR3 is TGTGCCAGCACCGATTTGGACATATACACCGGGGAGCTGTTTTTT. Encoded protein: CASTDLDIYTGELFF.

This clonotype was seen at least ten times. The gene calls are TRBV5-5 and TRBJ2-2; the match to TRBD2 covers 7 bases. Per germline, CDR1 SGHKS and CDR2 YYEKEE (reference sequence). There are 13 residues in the CDR3. After removal of 0 bases from V and 7 bases from J, the junction contained 0 bases not matched to a gene. The CDR3 spells CASSLGTSGELFF. CDR3 nucleotide sequence: TGTGCCAGCAGCTTGGGGACTAGCGGGGAGCTGTTTTTT.

A few counts support this clonotype. The chain joins TRBV7-8 to TRBJ1-1; 7 bases are shared with TRBD1. Germline trimming cut 3 bases from V and 4 bases from J; bases unmatched to any gene: 5. The germline V gene encodes CDR1 SGHVS and CDR2 FQNEAQ. CDR3 length: 14 residues. As DNA, the CDR3 is TGTGCCAGCAGCTTGCCAGGGGGGGGCACTGAAGCTTTCTTT. Protein sequence: CASSLPGGGTEAFF.

This chain uses TRBV27 with TRBJ2-1; TRBD2 aligns across 7 bases. Germline CDR1 reads MNHEY; CDR2 reads SMNVEV (reference sequence). V was clipped by 10 bases and J by 2 bases; unmatched bases: 5. This CDR3 is 13 amino acids long. The DNA of the CDR3 is TGTGCCACCTCCACTAGCGCCTACAATGAGCAGTTCTTC. This codes for CATSTSAYNEQFF.

The chain links TRBV29-1 to TRBJ2-2; no clear D. Looked up from germline, CDR1 is SQVTM and CDR2 is ANQGSEA. V lost 3 bases, J lost 6 bases, and 11 bases lay in between. CDR3 length equals 13 residues. The CDR3 spells CSVDYASAGELFF. CDR3 DNA sequence: TGCAGCGTTGACTACGCAAGCGCCGGGGAGCTGTTTTTT.

The genes are TRBV2 and TRBJ1-5; 8 nucleotides agree with TRBD1. Germline CDR1 is SNHLY and CDR2 is FYNNEI. CDR3 length: 16 residues. Trimming at V came to 7 bases and at J to 2 bases, leaving 10 bases not matched to a gene. As DNA, the CDR3 is TGTGCCAGCACGGACAGGGAACAAAGGGGCAATCAGCCCCAGCATTTT. This sequence encodes CASTDREQRGNQPQHF.

This rearrangement joins TRBV25-1 to TRBJ2-2, with TRBD1 matching over 7 bases. The germline CDR1 and CDR2 sequences are MGHDK and SYGVNS. CDR3 length equals 15 residues. V trimming: 2 bases; J trimming: 5 bases; junction bases outside the gene matches: 5. The CDR3 DNA reads TGTGCCAGCAGTGAAGTAGGGGGCGCGACCGGGGAGCTGTTTTTT. Its protein is CASSEVGGATGELFF.

Regarding this clonotype: One base away lies a much larger clone, so this may be a sequencing read error. The rearrangement links TRBV12-3 or TRBV12-4 to TRBJ2-3, with TRBD2 matching 15 bases. This CDR3 comprises 16 residues. CDR3 protein: CASSPGLAGGTDMQYF. CDR3 DNA sequence: TGTGCCAGCAGTCCGGGACTAGCGGGGGGCACAGATATGCAGTATTTT.